The 27 T cell receptor beta chains reported below all come from one sample, sequenced in a study of T cells after yellow fever vaccination. TCRdb recomputed calls from the 5' RACE reads with MiXCR, one row per CDR3 protein. In the table there are about 580,000 distinct CDR3 sequences, roughly 17% of which are singletons. The input for sequencing was PBMCs, taken less than 6 days after the first yellow fever vaccination. Every receptor here comes from a man between 18 and 29 years old who received the YFV17D yellow fever vaccine.

Many counts were recorded for this clonotype. The rearrangement joins TRBV7-2 to TRBJ2-5; a possible D gene is TRBD1 (5 bases). Germline CDR1 and CDR2: SGHTA and FQGNSA. The CDR3 consists of 14 residues. V shed 2 bases and J shed 2 bases, with 9 bases lying between them. CDR3 in amino acids: CASSLNAGQETQYF. Written as DNA, the CDR3 is TGTGCCAGCAGCTTAAATGCAGGGCAAGAGACCCAGTACTTC.

The chain uses TRBV5-6 and TRBJ2-5, with D possibly TRBD2 on 7 matching bases. The V and J ends lost 4 bases and 3 bases respectively, with 13 bases between them. The length of the CDR3 is 14 residues. Germline assignment: CDR1 SGHDT and CDR2 YYEEEE. In DNA, the CDR3 is TGTGCCAGCAGCCCGGGGGGCAGGGAAGAGACCCAGTACTTC. Protein sequence: CASSPGGREETQYF.

The rearrangement uses TRBV14 and TRBJ1-2; no firm D call. The germline V gene has CDR1 SGHDN and CDR2 FVKESK. The CDR3 runs to 12 residues. Deletions cut 1 base from V and 8 bases from J, with 8 bases between. Written as DNA, the CDR3 is TGTGCCAGCAGCCAAGGTACAGTCGGCTACACCTTC. This gives the protein CASSQGTVGYTF.

This clonotype came up a few times. V gene TRBV12-3 or TRBV12-4 combines with J gene TRBJ1-4, with 12 nucleotides matching TRBD1. The CDR3 sequence is 15 residues long. Losses at the gene ends were 4 bases for V and 8 bases for J; bases not matched to a gene: 5. CDR3: CASSSRGTGGEKLFF. The CDR3 DNA follows: TGTGCCAGCAGTTCGCGGGGGACAGGGGGCGAAAAACTGTTTTTT.

Only a few counts were recorded for this clonotype. An end of the junction does not agree with germline; a read error may underlie this. The chain links TRBV5-5 to TRBJ2-3; TRBD1 agrees at 8 bases. The CDR3 covers 14 residues. Germline CDR1 reads SGHKS; CDR2 reads YYEKEE (reference sequence). The CDR3 coding sequence is TGTGCCAGCAGCTCTAGGACAGGGTCCGATAAGCAGTATTTT. Its protein is CASSSRTGSDKQYF. The full variable domain, its missing parts supplied by reference TRBV5-5 and TRBJ2-3, is DAGVTQSPTHLIKTRGQQVTLRCSPISGHKSVSWYQQVLGQGPQFIFQYYEKEERGRGNFPDRFSARQFPNYSSELNVNALLLGDSALYLCASSSRTGSDKQYFGPGTRLTVL.

The chain recombines TRBV18 with TRBJ2-7, with a weak D call TRBD2 (6 bases). The CDR3 is 14 residues long. V was cut by 6 bases and J by 5 bases, with 17 bases left in between. The V gene's germline CDR1 is KGHSH and CDR2 LQKENI. CDR3 nucleotide sequence: TGTGCCAGCTCCCGGAACGGGGGAGCTGACGAGCAGTACTTC. It specifies CASSRNGGADEQYF.

This clonotype was seen a few times. This chain links TRBV20-1 with TRBJ2-7; a weak D match, TRBD1 (5 bases). CDR1 and CDR2 (germline): DFQATT, SNEGSKA (reference sequence). The V and J ends lost 6 bases and 3 bases respectively, with 12 bases between them. This CDR3 has 12 residues. CDR3 amino acids: CSAHRLLYEQYF. For the CDR3, the DNA is TGCAGTGCCCACAGGCTCCTCTACGAGCAGTACTTC.

The chain uses TRBV20-1 and TRBJ2-1; D is tentatively TRBD1 or TRBD2 (5 bases each). The germline CDR1 and CDR2 sequences are DFQATT and SNEGSKA (reference sequence). The CDR3 is made up of 13 amino acids. Trimming cost V 7 bases and J 7 bases, with 17 bases left between them. CDR3 in amino acids: CSVYGTENNEQFF. Here the CDR3 DNA reads TGCAGTGTCTACGGGACGGAAAATAATGAGCAGTTCTTC.

V is TRBV19 and J is TRBJ2-2, with 7 positions matching TRBD1. The CDR3 has 14 residues. The junction had 6 bases not matched to a gene; V was cut back by 10 bases and J by 1 base. Germline values: CDR1 LNHDA, CDR2 SQIVND (reference sequence). CDR3 bases: TGTGCCACCCGGGACAGCCTGAACACCGGGGAGCTGTTTTTT. As protein: CATRDSLNTGELFF.

This sequence joins TRBV10-3 and TRBJ1-5; D might be TRBD1 (6 bases). Germline V lookup: CDR1 ENHRY, CDR2 SYGVKD. The CDR3 is 14 residues long. Deletions cut 4 bases from V and 4 bases from J, with 11 bases between. The CDR3 nucleotides are TGTGCCATCAGTGGCAGGGGAGGGAATCAGCCCCAGCATTTT. Translation: CAISGRGGNQPQHF.

The chain carries TRBV4-3 and TRBJ2-1; 9 bases line up with TRBD1. The ends lost 2 bases at V and 7 bases at J; junction bases unmatched: 12. CDR1 and CDR2 (germline): LGHNA, YSLEER. This CDR3 comprises 17 residues. CDR3 region: CASSQSVIGQGKNEQFF. The CDR3 DNA is TGCGCCAGCAGCCAATCGGTGATTGGACAGGGGAAGAATGAGCAGTTCTTC.

This chain connects TRBV28 to TRBJ1-2; 9 nucleotides align to TRBD1. CDR1 is MDHEN and CDR2 is SYDVKM in the germline V gene. V shed 3 bases, J shed 6 bases, and the junction held 8 bases outside the gene matches. The CDR3 runs 15 residues. The CDR3: CASSFLDRGDDGYTF. The DNA for the CDR3 is TGTGCCAGCAGTTTCCTGGACAGGGGAGACGATGGCTACACCTTC.

This rearrangement joins TRBV7-2 to TRBJ1-5; D might be TRBD1 (6 bases). Deletions cut 1 base from V and 7 bases from J, with 14 bases between. The CDR3 covers 15 residues. Germline V lookup: CDR1 SGHTA, CDR2 FQGNSA. CDR3 sequence reads: CASSLELGAGQPQHF. DNA of the CDR3: TGTGCCAGCAGCTTAGAGCTGGGGGCTGGACAGCCCCAGCATTTT.

This chain links TRBV9 with TRBJ1-1; the D gene is possibly TRBD1 (6 bases). The CDR3 loop spans 18 amino acids. V was pared by 0 bases and J by 0 bases, with 18 bases between. Germline-derived CDR1 and CDR2 are SGDLS and YYNGEE. Here the CDR3 reads CASSVDGVGGRLNTEAFF. CDR3 in DNA: TGTGCCAGCAGCGTAGACGGGGTTGGGGGGCGACTGAACACTGAAGCTTTCTTT.

This clonotype has at least ten counts. The genes are TRBV27 and TRBJ1-1; D is unresolved. The CDR3 contains 14 residues. Germline V CDR1 and CDR2: MNHEY, SMNVEV (reference sequence). V lost 2 bases and J 0 bases, leaving 7 bases between the germline ends. The CDR3 reads CASSLGFMNTEAFF. In DNA form, the CDR3 reads TGTGCCAGCAGTTTAGGGTTTATGAACACTGAAGCTTTCTTT.

This chain connects TRBV5-4 to TRBJ2-2; D gene unclear. V was shortened by 5 bases and J by 0 bases, with 8 bases between the two germline ends. The germline CDR1 and CDR2 sequences are SGHNT and YYREEE (reference sequence). The CDR3 spans 14 residues. The CDR3 region is CASRTTSNTGELFF. The CDR3 DNA reads TGTGCCAGCAGGACCACCTCGAACACCGGGGAGCTGTTTTTT.

This clonotype has more than one count but fewer than ten. V is TRBV6-1 and J is TRBJ1-1; 8 positions agree with TRBD1. The V gene end was trimmed by 5 bases and the J gene end by 5 bases; junction bases not matched to a gene: 10. This CDR3 is built from 15 residues. Germline loops: CDR1 MNHNS, CDR2 SASEGT. The CDR3 region has the DNA TGTGCCAGCAGTCCGAGGACAGGGACCACGACTGAAGCTTTCTTT. Its translation is CASSPRTGTTTEAFF.

This clonotype was counted ten times or more. V gene TRBV6-2 or TRBV6-3 combines with J gene TRBJ1-1; D may be TRBD1 (5 bases). In germline, CDR1 is MNHEY, CDR2 SVGEGT. The V end was cut by 1 base, the J end by 4 bases, with 19 bases between. This CDR3 is built from 17 residues. The CDR3 nucleotides read TGTGCCAGCAGTTACTTCCTAACAGGTAGATACGTCACTGAAGCTTTCTTT. Translated, it gives CASSYFLTGRYVTEAFF.

The CDR3 DNA is TGCGCCAGCAGCTTCGGGATGGGACTAGCCCCGACAGATACGCAGTATTTT. Its translation is CASSFGMGLAPTDTQYF. The rearrangement joins TRBV5-1 to TRBJ2-3, with 9 bases fitting TRBD2. The germline CDR1 and CDR2 sequences are SGHRS and YFSETQ. Trimming at V came to 2 bases and at J to 3 bases, leaving 10 bases not matched to a gene. The length of the CDR3 is 17 residues. Full variable domain (remainder filled in from reference TRBV5-1 and TRBJ2-3): KAGVTQTPRYLIKTRGQQVTLSCSPISGHRSVSWYQQTPGQGLQFLFEYFSETQRNKGNFPGRFSGRQFSNSRSEMNVSTLELGDSALYLCASSFGMGLAPTDTQYFGPGTRLTVL.

The chain is built from TRBV2 and TRBJ2-3; a weak D match, TRBD1 (5 bases). The CDR3 spans 13 residues. Trimming removed 8 bases from V and 4 bases from J, with 13 bases in between. Looked up from germline, CDR1 is SNHLY and CDR2 is FYNNEI. The CDR3 DNA is TGTGCCAGCGTAAGGACATCGGCAGATACGCAGTATTTT. It codes for CASVRTSADTQYF.

This rearrangement joins TRBV5-4 to TRBJ2-7, with D perhaps TRBD2 (6 bases). This CDR3 is 15 amino acids long. The germline V and J ends were trimmed by 0 bases and 0 bases, with 10 bases remaining between them. Germline V gene lookup returns CDR1 SGHNT and CDR2 YYREEE (reference sequence). The CDR3 reads CASSLAGVPSYEQYF. The DNA for the CDR3 is TGTGCCAGCAGCTTGGCGGGGGTGCCCTCCTACGAGCAGTACTTC.

V and J are TRBV6-2 or TRBV6-3 and TRBJ2-2; 10 bases are a match to TRBD1. Germline CDR1 MNHEY, CDR2 SVGEGT. This CDR3 is built from 14 residues. Trimming at V came to 7 bases and at J to 8 bases, leaving 7 bases not matched to a gene. CDR3 coding DNA: TGTGCCAGCATGGGACAGGGGATCGTGGGGGAGCTGTTTTTT. It yields the protein CASMGQGIVGELFF.

This clonotype has more than one count but fewer than ten. The chain has TRBV3-1 and TRBJ2-2; 10 positions agree with TRBD2. The germline V gene has CDR1 LGHDT and CDR2 YNNKEL (reference sequence). This CDR3 contains 17 residues. V trimming: 3 bases; J trimming: 2 bases; junction bases outside the gene matches: 6. The CDR3 sequence is CASSQQTSGRNTGELFF. DNA for the CDR3: TGTGCCAGCAGCCAGCAGACTAGCGGGCGAAACACCGGGGAGCTGTTTTTT.

This clonotype occurred a few times. The chain is built from TRBV23-1 and TRBJ2-1; D is undetermined. TRBV23-1 belongs to the ORF category, with a function that is uncertain. V dropped 0 bases and J dropped 6 bases, with 15 bases sitting between them. The CDR3 is 16 amino acids. The CDR3, as DNA: TGCGCCAGCAGTCAATCGAAACTCCCCTCGGGCAATGAGCAGTTCTTC. Translation gives CASSQSKLPSGNEQFF.

This clonotype is a singleton in its sample. An end of the junction does not agree with germline; a read error may underlie this. This chain links TRBV7-7 with TRBJ2-5, with D uncertain. The CDR3 is 13 residues long. The germline gives CDR1 SSHAT, CDR2 FNYEAQ (reference sequence). CDR3: CASSSGRGETQYF. DNA of the CDR3: TGTGCTAGCAGTTCCGGCAGAGGAGAGACCCAGTACTTC.

This clonotype came up a few times. The chain uses TRBV7-3 and TRBJ2-1; TRBD2 matches 13 bases. CDR3 length equals 15 residues. Losses at the gene ends were 5 bases for V and 5 bases for J; bases not matched to a gene: 3. Germline assignment: CDR1 SGHTA and CDR2 FQGTGA. CDR3 amino acids: CASSRGTSGDNEQFF. The CDR3 region has the DNA TGTGCCAGCAGCCGGGGGACTAGCGGGGACAATGAGCAGTTCTTC. The full variable domain, rest sourced from reference TRBV7-3 and TRBJ2-1, is GAGVSQTPSNKVTEKGKYVELRCDPISGHTALYWYRQSLGQGPEFLIYFQGTGAADDSGLPNDRFFAVRPEGSVSTLKIQRTERGDSAVYLCASSRGTSGDNEQFFGPGTRLTVL.

This clonotype was counted a few times. The gene calls are TRBV6-2 or TRBV6-3 and TRBJ1-1, with D possibly matching TRBD1 (5 bases). V was pared by 6 bases and J by 8 bases, with 10 bases between. Germline CDR1 MNHEY, CDR2 SVGEGT. The CDR3 covers 11 residues. The CDR3 nucleotides are TGTGCCAGCAGGGCGGGACCAGAAGCTTTCTTT. This translates into CASRAGPEAFF.